This T cell receptor beta chain was identified in a study of blood T cells in healthy people across ages. Findings of the study overall: Per million T cells, TCR beta diversity dropped roughly linearly as age increased.

Researchers collected approximately 9.9 milliliters of peripheral blood from every single donor. Primers used in a second PCR of roughly 6 to 11 cycles were a sample-barcoded 5' primer and a J-beta primer mix. Each TCR beta cDNA got a 12-nucleotide random molecular identifier. Every sample produced at least 3 million CDR3-containing paired-end reads. TCRdb used MiXCR to reprocess the 5' RACE reads, holding one entry per CDR3 protein. The sample lists over a million distinct CDR3 sequences; less than 50% were seen once. For this clonotype: As yet, its antigen is unknown.

Material for sequencing was blood. The sequence was obtained from a woman aged 55-69 years in good health.

The DNA of the CDR3 is TGCAGTGCTAGAGTACCACCGGGACAGGGGTATGGCTACACCTTC. As protein: CSARVPPGQGYGYTF. The V call is TRBV20-1, the J call TRBJ1-2; 10 nucleotides line up with TRBD1. The germline CDR1 and CDR2 sequences are DFQATT and SNEGSKA (reference sequence). The CDR3 loop spans 15 amino acids. Trimming took 1 base from V and 5 from J; bases not matched to a gene: 7.